This entry lists 24 T cell receptor beta chains sequenced from one sample in a study of a mutant IDH1 vaccine in newly diagnosed glioma. Time point denoted: week 35, safety follow-up. All doses held 300 ug of mutant IDH1 20-mer peptide, with topical imiquimod. Some clones are missing from TCRdb's copy, which holds only in-frame ones; the method was immunoSEQ multiplex PCR. The profile shows about 60,000 clones, around 85% of them singletons. No antigen has been assigned to these receptors. This material consisted of PBMCs, taken from a glioma patient whose treatment included an IDH1 peptide vaccine. These receptors came from a man aged 40-50 years with glioma.

The J gene is TRBJ2-1, the V gene TRBV5-1; TRBD1 matches 11 bases. There are 13 residues in the CDR3. CDR1 is SGHRS and CDR2 is YFSETQ in the germline V gene. Unmatched junction bases numbered 3, after V lost 6 bases and J lost 7 bases. The CDR3 here is CASMGTGGNEQFF. CDR3 in DNA: TGCGCCAGCATGGGGACAGGGGGGAATGAGCAGTTCTTC.

The chain joins TRBV4-1 to TRBJ2-7; 10 bases align to TRBD2. Per germline, CDR1 MGHRA and CDR2 YSYEKL. With V trimmed by 3 bases and J by 3 bases, 5 bases remained unmatched. This CDR3 is built from 15 residues. In nucleotides, the CDR3 is TGCGCCAGCAGCCATGGACTAGCGGAAAGCTACGAGCAGTACTTC. Its protein is CASSHGLAESYEQYF.

The rearrangement uses TRBV25-1 and TRBJ1-1; D might be TRBD1 (6 bases). Trimming pared 4 bases from V and 3 bases from J, leaving 9 bases between. This CDR3 is 13 amino acids long. CDR1 MGHDK and CDR2 SYGVNS come from the germline V gene. CDR3: CASSAQGYTEAFF. The CDR3 DNA sequence: TGTGCCAGCAGTGCACAGGGTTACACTGAAGCTTTCTTT.

The rearrangement joins TRBV5-4 to TRBJ1-2, with 7 bases that match TRBD1. Trimming cost V 4 bases and J 3 bases; bases outside gene matches: 6. The CDR3 runs 14 residues. Germline V CDR1 and CDR2: SGHNT, YYREEE (reference sequence). CDR3 in DNA: TGTGCCAGCAGCCCGGGACAGTCGGACTATGGCTACACCTTC. Translating it yields CASSPGQSDYGYTF.

The chain uses TRBV29-1 and TRBJ1-1; TRBD1 might be the D (6 bases). The CDR3 is made up of 13 amino acids. The V end lost 6 bases, the J end lost 1 base, and 12 bases lay between the germline ends. Germline CDR1 and CDR2: SQVTM and ANQGSEA. CDR3 protein: CSVTQGSNTEAFF. The CDR3 nucleotides read TGCAGCGTAACGCAGGGGTCGAACACTGAAGCTTTCTTT. Complete variable domain (other parts from reference TRBV29-1 and TRBJ1-1): SAVISQKPSRDICQRGTSLTIQCQVDSQVTMMFWYRQQPGQSLTLIATANQGSEATYESGFVIDKFPISRPNLTFSTLTVSNMSPEDSSIYLCSVTQGSNTEAFFGQGTRLTVV.

A few counts support this clone. The chain combines TRBV6-6 with TRBJ1-3, with D possibly being TRBD1 (6 bases). V lost 6 bases, J lost 5 bases, and 14 bases lay in between. The germline gives CDR1 MNHNY, CDR2 SVGAGI (reference sequence). This CDR3 contains 14 residues. DNA for the CDR3: TGTGCCAGCAGCCTCGAGGGGGACCGAAACACCATATATTTT. As protein: CASSLEGDRNTIYF.

This clone came up once. The V call is TRBV7-2, the J call TRBJ1-3; TRBD1 matches at 11 bases. This CDR3 is built from 16 residues. Germline trimming cut 5 bases from V and 2 bases from J; bases unmatched to any gene: 5. CDR1 SGHTA and CDR2 FQGNSA come from the germline V gene. The CDR3 sequence is CASSLMGQGAGNTIYF. The CDR3 DNA sequence: TGTGCCAGCAGCCTAATGGGACAGGGGGCTGGAAACACCATATATTTT. The complete variable domain, with remaining parts taken from reference TRBV7-2 and TRBJ1-3, reads GAGVSQSPSNKVTEKGKDVELRCDPISGHTALYWYRQSLGQGLEFLIYFQGNSAPDKSGLPSDRFSAERTGGSVSTLTIQRTQQEDSAVYLCASSLMGQGAGNTIYFGEGSWLTVV.

The V gene is TRBV5-1, the J gene TRBJ1-1; D is undetermined. Per the germline V gene, CDR1 is SGHRS and CDR2 is YFSETQ. The ends were cut back, 0 bases at V and 4 bases at J, with 10 bases in the middle. The CDR3 is 14 amino acids. DNA of the CDR3: TGCGCCAGCAGCTTGGACTACGGCTCCACTGAAGCTTTCTTT. It is translated as CASSLDYGSTEAFF.

The chain has TRBV11-2 and TRBJ2-5; D remains ambiguous. V dropped 2 bases and J dropped 5 bases, with 9 bases sitting between them. This CDR3 has 13 amino acids. CDR1 and CDR2 from the germline V gene are SGHAT and FQNNGV. This chain's CDR3 is CASSLIALETQYF. The CDR3 DNA follows: TGTGCCAGCAGCTTAATCGCACTGGAGACCCAGTACTTC.

This clone was seen a few times. The V call is TRBV27, the J call TRBJ2-2; D not certain. Trimming pared 11 bases from V and 8 bases from J, leaving 24 bases between. CDR1 and CDR2 from the germline V gene are MNHEY and SMNVEV (reference sequence). This CDR3 has 15 amino acids. The CDR3 protein is CASRRGRGASGELFF. Written as DNA, the CDR3 is TGTGCCTCCCGAAGAGGACGCGGTGCTAGTGGGGAGCTGTTTTTT.

The V and J genes are TRBV2 and TRBJ2-4; tentatively, D is TRBD1 or TRBD2 (5 bases each). The CDR3 sequence is 16 residues long. Per germline, CDR1 SNHLY and CDR2 FYNNEI. V was shortened by 6 bases and J by 0 bases, with 15 bases between the two germline ends. Here the CDR3 reads CASRRGTARAKNIQYF. Written as DNA, the CDR3 is TGTGCCAGCAGAAGAGGGACGGCCCGAGCCAAAAACATTCAGTACTTC.

The chain combines TRBV28 with TRBJ2-7, with D unresolved. V was trimmed by 2 bases and J by 0 bases, leaving 11 bases between them. The CDR3 sequence is 15 residues long. CDR1 and CDR2 from the germline V gene are MDHEN and SYDVKM. The CDR3 DNA reads TGTGCCAGCAGTTTAGGGCGAACCCACTCCTACGAGCAGTACTTC. It translates to CASSLGRTHSYEQYF. The full variable domain, rest sourced from reference TRBV28 and TRBJ2-7, is DVKVTQSSRYLVKRTGEKVFLECVQDMDHENMFWYRQDPGLGLRLIYFSYDVKMKEKGDIPEGYSVSREKKERFSLILESASTNQTSMYLCASSLGRTHSYEQYFGPGTRLTVT.

The chain uses TRBV5-5 and TRBJ1-1; 9 bases are a match to TRBD1. The CDR3 length is 15 residues. With 2 bases clipped from V and 4 bases from J, the junction kept 6 bases outside the gene matches. Germline CDR1 and CDR2: SGHKS and YYEKEE (reference sequence). This CDR3 reads CASSFWGQGATEAFF. CDR3 DNA: TGTGCCAGCAGCTTCTGGGGACAGGGAGCCACTGAAGCTTTCTTT.

V and J are TRBV9 and TRBJ2-7; D may be TRBD1 (5 bases). This CDR3 is built from 12 residues. Germline CDR1 SGDLS, CDR2 YYNGEE. The V end was cut by 3 bases, the J end by 5 bases, with 9 bases between. CDR3 region: CASSGQGHEQYF. In DNA, the CDR3 is TGTGCCAGCAGCGGGCAGGGCCACGAGCAGTACTTC.

V and J are TRBV7-6 and TRBJ2-2, with a tentative D call TRBD2 (5 bases). V lost 3 bases and J lost 7, with 15 bases in between. CDR1 and CDR2 (germline): SGHVS, FNYEAQ. The CDR3 is 15 amino acids. In nucleotides, the CDR3 is TGTGCCAGCAGCTTTTTTCGTTTAGCGTACGGGGAGCTGTTTTTT. Protein sequence: CASSFFRLAYGELFF.

This clone is labeled medium-sized. Here the CDR3 reads CASSQARVGNQPQHF. The CDR3 DNA sequence: TGCGCCAGCAGCCAAGCGCGGGTTGGCAATCAGCCCCAGCATTTT. The J gene is TRBJ1-5, the V gene TRBV4-1; D call uncertain. CDR3 length: 15 residues. The V gene's germline CDR1 is MGHRA and CDR2 YSYEKL. Deletions cut 1 base from V and 2 bases from J, with 9 bases between.

The chain recombines TRBV5-8 with TRBJ2-1; 7 bases map to TRBD2. Trimming at V came to 1 base and at J to 4 bases, leaving 8 bases not matched to a gene. The CDR3 extends over 16 amino acids. The germline gives CDR1 SGHTS, CDR2 YDEGEE. The chain's CDR3 is CASSLFAGASYNEQFF. The CDR3 DNA follows: TGTGCCAGCAGCTTGTTTGCGGGAGCTAGTTACAATGAGCAGTTCTTC.

The CDR3 reads CASSPSGTGGEQFF. Here the CDR3 DNA reads TGTGCCAGCAGTCCTAGCGGGACGGGGGGTGAGCAGTTCTTC. This chain connects TRBV6-6 to TRBJ2-1, with 9 bases that match TRBD2. The CDR3 spans 14 residues. V shed 5 bases and J 9 bases; nucleotides not matched to a gene: 8. CDR1 MNHNY and CDR2 SVGAGI come from the germline V gene (reference sequence).

The chain recombines TRBV10-3 with TRBJ2-3; 9 bases map to TRBD2. Germline V lookup: CDR1 ENHRY, CDR2 SYGVKD. Trimming at V came to 0 bases and at J to 6 bases, leaving 7 bases not matched to a gene. The CDR3 loop spans 16 amino acids. The CDR3 coding sequence is TGTGCCATCAGTGAGTCCGGCGGGAGGGCCGGGGATACGCAGTATTTT. Its protein product is CAISESGGRAGDTQYF.

This sequence joins TRBV6-5 and TRBJ1-1, with 7 nucleotides matching TRBD1. This CDR3 is built from 15 residues. With V trimmed by 3 bases and J by 4 bases, 8 bases remained unmatched. Germline assignment: CDR1 MNHEY and CDR2 SVGAGI. The CDR3 coding sequence is TGTGCCAGCAGTTATGTCAGGGGGAGAGGCACTGAAGCTTTCTTT. It is translated as CASSYVRGRGTEAFF.

The rearrangement uses TRBV18 and TRBJ1-2; the D gene is possibly TRBD1 (6 bases). V lost 5 bases and J lost 8, with 15 bases in between. The germline gives CDR1 KGHSH, CDR2 LQKENI. CDR3 length: 13 residues. CDR3 sequence reads: CASSAGQPAGYTF. The CDR3 region has the DNA TGTGCCAGCTCAGCTGGACAGCCGGCGGGCTACACCTTC. Filled out from reference TRBV18 and TRBJ1-2, the complete variable domain reads NAGVMQNPRHLVRRRGQEARLRCSPMKGHSHVYWYRQLPEEGLKFMVYLQKENIIDESGMPKERFSAEFPKEGPSILRIQQVVRGDSAAYFCASSAGQPAGYTFGSGTRLTVV.

This sequence joins TRBV21-1 and TRBJ2-3; TRBD2, as called in the table, went unchecked against the DNA. TRBV21-1 is reported as a pseudogene. The CDR3 consists of 16 residues. CDR3 nucleotides: TGTGCCAGCAGCAAATTAGCGGGAGGGGAAGGGGATACGCAGTATTTT. Amino acids: CASSKLAGGEGDTQYF.

The chain uses TRBV27 and TRBJ2-7, with TRBD2 identical over 11 bases. CDR3 length: 14 amino acids. V gave up 4 bases and J gave up 1 base; unmatched junction bases: 0. Germline V gene data show CDR1 as MNHEY and CDR2 as SMNVEV (reference sequence). CDR3 residues: CASSWTSGSYEQYF. DNA of the CDR3: TGTGCCAGCAGTTGGACTAGCGGGTCCTACGAGCAGTACTTC.

The chain has TRBV19 and TRBJ1-1; D ambiguous. There are 12 residues in the CDR3. Trimming removed 7 bases at V and 8 bases at J, with 14 bases between. Per germline, CDR1 LNHDA and CDR2 SQIVND (reference sequence). CDR3 sequence reads: CASISSGREAFF. CDR3 nucleotides: TGTGCCAGTATCTCCTCCGGGAGAGAAGCTTTCTTT. The full variable domain, completed using reference TRBV19 and TRBJ1-1, is DGGITQSPKYLFRKEGQNVTLSCEQNLNHDAMYWYRQDPGQGLRLIYYSQIVNDFQKGDIAEGYSVSREKKESFPLTVTSAQKNPTAFYLCASISSGREAFFGQGTRLTVV.